Listed below are T cell receptor beta chains from one sample, sequenced in a study of T cell repertoires in cytomegalovirus infection. From the reads, TCRdb called clonotypes with MiXCR, one entry per CDR3 protein. The sample contains around 530,000 distinct CDR3 sequences, 26% of which appear only once. Material: PBMCs. The origin of the receptors is a human donor in good health (CMV status not recorded). Some clones in this sample may be carry-over from other donors' samples. CDR3s include the opening cysteine and the closing phenylalanine or tryptophan. D genes are given only for firm matches. For some rows the clone size is stated as once, few or many, or as a class when expanded; others skip it.

v_gene,j_gene,d_gene,abundance,CDR3nt,CDR3aa
TRBV19,TRBJ2-1,TRBD2,NA,TGTGCCAGTAGTATGGCGGGACTAACCTACAATGAGCAGTTCTTC,CASSMAGLTYNEQFF
TRBV29-1,TRBJ1-2,NA,NA,TGCAGCGTTTTATTTCAGGGGAGGCATGGCTACACCTTC,CSVLFQGRHGYTF
TRBV10-3,TRBJ1-5,TRBD1,few,TGTGCCACGCGGGACAGGGCATTCAATCAGCCCCAGCATTTT,CATRDRAFNQPQHF
TRBV19,TRBJ2-6,NA,few,TGTGCCAGTAGAGGGACGGTCGGCTCTGGGGCCAACGTCCTGACTTTC,CASRGTVGSGANVLTF
TRBV7-2,TRBJ1-2,TRBD1,NA,TGTGCCAGCAGCCCACCCAGGGGGCGCGGCTATGGCTACACCTTC,CASSPPRGRGYGYTF
TRBV4-1,TRBJ1-2,NA,NA,TGCGCCAGCAGCCAACCCGGGGATGGCTACACCTTC,CASSQPGDGYTF
TRBV29-1,TRBJ1-2,NA,NA,TGCAGTTCGAACCGGGCTCGGGAAGGCTACACCTTC,CSSNRAREGYTF
TRBV7-6,TRBJ1-5,TRBD1,NA,TGTGCCAGCAGCCCGGGACAGGGCGTATCCCAGCCCCAGCATTTT,CASSPGQGVSQPQHF
TRBV6-6,TRBJ2-3,NA,NA,TGTGCCAGCAGTTACCCCGATCTTGCGGGCAGCACAGATACGCAGTATTTT,CASSYPDLAGSTDTQYF
TRBV20-1,TRBJ1-4,NA,few,TGCAGTGCTAGTCCGGCGCTTAATGAAAAACTGTTTTTT,CSASPALNEKLFF
TRBV20-1,TRBJ2-1,NA,NA,TGCAGTGCTAGAGCCATAGGGGGAGGCACATACAATGAGCAGTTCTTC,CSARAIGGGTYNEQFF
TRBV7-2,TRBJ2-3,TRBD1,many,TGTGCCAGCAGCTTAGGGGACAGGTTTCGGACAGATACGCAGTATTTT,CASSLGDRFRTDTQYF
TRBV28,TRBJ2-7,TRBD2,NA,TGTGCCAGCGGAACTAGCGTCCCCTACGAGCAGTACTTC,CASGTSVPYEQYF
TRBV12-3/TRBV12-4,TRBJ2-1,TRBD2,NA,TGTGCCATCAGGGGTAGCGGGAGAGGCAATGAGCAGTTCTTC,CAIRGSGRGNEQFF
TRBV12-3/TRBV12-4,TRBJ1-1,NA,few,TGTGCCAGCAGCACGGACAGAAAGGGTGAAGCTTTCTTT,CASSTDRKGEAFF
TRBV25-1,TRBJ1-1,NA,few,TGTGCCAGCAGTGATGGGCCTACAACCCTTGAAGCTTTCTTT,CASSDGPTTLEAFF
TRBV20-1,TRBJ2-5,TRBD1,few,TGCAGTGCAGGGGGCCGTATTGACACGGAGACCCAGTACTTC,CSAGGRIDTETQYF
TRBV9,TRBJ2-5,NA,NA,TGTGCCAGCAGCCGACTGATACAAGAGACCCAGTACTTC,CASSRLIQETQYF
TRBV28,TRBJ1-2,NA,NA,TGTGCCAGCAGGTCTACAGGTTACTATGGCTACACCTTC,CASRSTGYYGYTF
TRBV6-6,TRBJ1-1,NA,NA,TGTGCCAGCACCCCGAGAGCTTCCAACACTGAAGCTTTCTTT,CASTPRASNTEAFF
TRBV19,TRBJ1-3,TRBD1,few,TGTGCCAGTAGTGACACCGGGACAGGCCTTTTTTATGGGAACACCATATATTTT,CASSDTGTGLFYGNTIYF
TRBV7-6,TRBJ2-1,TRBD2,many,TGTGCCAGCAGCCCCAATCCACTAGCGGGAGGAATCAATGAGCAGTTCTTC,CASSPNPLAGGINEQFF
TRBV12-3/TRBV12-4,TRBJ2-1,NA,many,TGTGCCAGCAGTTTAGCCCTGGGGCAGGGCACCTACAATGAGCAGTTCTTC,CASSLALGQGTYNEQFF
TRBV18,TRBJ1-1,NA,few,TGTGCCAGCTCACCACCTGGGACGGTGAGGGCTGAAGCTTTCTTT,CASSPPGTVRAEAFF
TRBV29-1,TRBJ2-5,TRBD1,NA,TGCAGCTACCGACAGGGGACCGTCGGAGAGACCCAGTACTTC,CSYRQGTVGETQYF
TRBV5-4,TRBJ2-1,NA,few,TGTGCCGCCGGCGATGGGTACTCCTACAATGAGCAGTTCTTC,CAAGDGYSYNEQFF
TRBV15,TRBJ1-1,NA,NA,TGTGCCACCAGCAGACCGGGGACCTTGAACACTGAAGCTTTCTTT,CATSRPGTLNTEAFF
TRBV19,TRBJ2-7,TRBD1,NA,TGTGCCAGTACATCGGGACAGGGCCTTCTCGACGAGCAGTACTTC,CASTSGQGLLDEQYF
TRBV7-9,TRBJ2-7,TRBD2,few,TGTGCCAGCAGCTCCGCCAGACTAGCGGGTAGAGCTTTCCCCTACGAGCAGTACTTC,CASSSARLAGRAFPYEQYF
TRBV6-6,TRBJ2-1,TRBD2,NA,TGTGCCAGCAGCCCCCGGGGGGGCGGGGCCCAATACAATGAGCAGTTCTTC,CASSPRGGGAQYNEQFF
TRBV11-2,TRBJ2-1,TRBD2,few,TGTGCCAGCAGCGATCCCCGGGAGGGCCGCGACAATGAGCAGTTCTTC,CASSDPREGRDNEQFF
TRBV10-3,TRBJ1-2,NA,NA,TGTGCCATCAGTGGGTCCGGGATTGGTGGCTACACCTTC,CAISGSGIGGYTF
TRBV4-1,TRBJ2-3,TRBD2,few,TGCGCCAGCAGCCAAGAAGGCGGACTAGCAGCAACCACAGATACGCAGTATTTT,CASSQEGGLAATTDTQYF
TRBV28,TRBJ1-2,NA,NA,TGTGCCAGCAGTTTAACGAGGTGGGGCTACACCTTC,CASSLTRWGYTF
TRBV7-2,TRBJ1-1,NA,NA,TGTGCCAGCAGCAAATACAGGGATGAAGCTTTCTTT,CASSKYRDEAFF
TRBV28,TRBJ1-6,TRBD1,NA,TGTGCCAGCAGTCGCGGGTTATCCAGGGGGCTGGTCGTTTCACCCCTCCACTTT,CASSRGLSRGLVVSPLHF
TRBV7-8,TRBJ2-1,NA,many,TGTGCCAGCAGCGGAGGGCCAATCATCCATGAGCAGTTCTTC,CASSGGPIIHEQFF
TRBV3-1,TRBJ1-3,NA,few,TGTGCCAGCAGTCCTGGATCGAGCTCTGGAAACACCATATATTTT,CASSPGSSSGNTIYF
TRBV6-2/TRBV6-3,TRBJ1-1,TRBD1,few,TGTGCCAGCATCCCAGGGGGCCGGACTGAAGCTTTCTTT,CASIPGGRTEAFF
TRBV30,TRBJ1-6,NA,NA,TGTGCCTGGAGGGGACATAATAATTCACCCCTCCACTTT,CAWRGHNNSPLHF
TRBV7-3,TRBJ2-3,NA,few,TGTGCCAGCAGCTTAACGGCGAATCGTGGAGATACGCAGTATTTT,CASSLTANRGDTQYF
TRBV4-2,TRBJ1-4,TRBD1,NA,TGTGCCAGCACCCGGGACAGGCTTAATGAAAAACTGTTTTTT,CASTRDRLNEKLFF
TRBV11-2,TRBJ2-3,TRBD2,NA,TGTGCCAGCAGCTCCGGACTAGCGGGACTTCCAGATACGCAGTATTTT,CASSSGLAGLPDTQYF
TRBV11-2,TRBJ2-3,NA,NA,TGTGCCAGCAGCTTATTTGCGGGAGATACGCAGTATTTT,CASSLFAGDTQYF
TRBV18,TRBJ2-3,NA,few,TGTGCCAGCTTACCAGGCTCGGGAACCACAGATACGCAGTATTTT,CASLPGSGTTDTQYF
TRBV29-1,TRBJ2-1,NA,NA,TGCAGCGTTGAGGGCCAGGACACCTACAATGAGCAGTTCTTC,CSVEGQDTYNEQFF
TRBV11-2,TRBJ1-3,TRBD1,once,TGTGCCAGCAGCCAAATACGCAGGGGGCTCTCTGGAAACACCATATATTTT,CASSQIRRGLSGNTIYF